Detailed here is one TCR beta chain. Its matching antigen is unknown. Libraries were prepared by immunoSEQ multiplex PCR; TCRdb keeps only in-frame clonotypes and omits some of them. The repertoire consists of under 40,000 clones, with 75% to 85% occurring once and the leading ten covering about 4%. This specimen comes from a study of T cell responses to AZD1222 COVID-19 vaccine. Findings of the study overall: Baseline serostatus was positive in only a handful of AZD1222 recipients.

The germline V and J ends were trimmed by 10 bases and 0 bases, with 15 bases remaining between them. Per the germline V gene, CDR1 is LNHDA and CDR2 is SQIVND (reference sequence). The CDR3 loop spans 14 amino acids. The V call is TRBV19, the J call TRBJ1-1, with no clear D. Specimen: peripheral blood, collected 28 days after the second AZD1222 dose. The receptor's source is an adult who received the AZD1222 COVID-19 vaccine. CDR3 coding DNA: TGTGCCACCGCTGACGGAGGTCTGAACACTGAAGCTTTCTTT. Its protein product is CATADGGLNTEAFF.